This is a list of T cell receptor beta chains from one sample in a study of cytomegalovirus exposure and HLA in healthy donors. Profiled with immunoSEQ multiplex PCR; TCRdb holds only in-frame clones, not every one. The table has approximately 77,000 clones, 78% seen once. The sequencing input was PBMCs. The receptors were gathered from a man between 40 and 49 years old in good health and CMV-seronegative. CDR3s include the opening cysteine and the closing phenylalanine or tryptophan. Each record gives: J gene, clone size, D gene, V gene, CDR3 DNA, CDR3 protein. A D gene is named only where the DNA matches it firmly. Clone size appears in some rows only: once, few, many, or a class for an expanded clone.

TRBJ2-1,once,-,TRBV18,TGTGCCAGCTCACCGGACCCGGGGGATGAGCAGTTCTTC,CASSPDPGDEQFF
TRBJ1-5,-,-,TRBV29-1,TGCAGCGTTTCGCCGGGCAGGGGTAGCAATCAGCCCCAGCATTTT,CSVSPGRGSNQPQHF
TRBJ2-7,-,TRBD1,TRBV5-4,TGTGCCAGCAGCTTCCGGGACAGCGACTACGAGCAGTACTTC,CASSFRDSDYEQYF
TRBJ2-1,-,-,TRBV6-6,TGTGCCAGCGACTTGGGTCAGGGATATCAGTTCTTC,CASDLGQGYQFF
TRBJ2-2,-,-,TRBV7-3,TGTGCCAGTAGCCGACTGGGGCTGAACACCGGGGAGCTGTTTTTT,CASSRLGLNTGELFF
TRBJ2-2,-,TRBD1,TRBV11-2,TGTGCCAGCAGCTTACGGACAGGGGTGAACACCGGGGAGCTGTTTTTT,CASSLRTGVNTGELFF
TRBJ1-5,-,TRBD1,TRBV19,TGTGCCAGTAGTATTCCGGGACAGGGGACTCGGCGACCTAGCAATCAGCCCCAGCATTTT,CASSIPGQGTRRPSNQPQHF
TRBJ2-2,few,-,TRBV19,TGTGCCAGTAGGCGAGATTGGAACACCGGGGAGCTGTTTTTT,CASRRDWNTGELFF
TRBJ2-1,-,TRBD2,TRBV4-2,TGTGCCAGCAGCCAAGACGGGAGGACCTACAATGAGCAGTTCTTC,CASSQDGRTYNEQFF
TRBJ2-3,-,TRBD2,TRBV7-2,TGTGCCAGCAGCTTACGAGGACTAGCGGGAGGGTTTGATACGCAGTATTTT,CASSLRGLAGGFDTQYF
TRBJ2-3,-,TRBD2,TRBV30,TGTGCCTGGAGTGGCCTAGCGGGAGGGAATACGCAGTATTTT,CAWSGLAGGNTQYF
TRBJ2-6,-,-,TRBV28,TGTGCCAGCATCTCAGGGAGGGGGACTGGGGCCAACGTCCTGACTTTC,CASISGRGTGANVLTF
TRBJ1-1,-,TRBD1,TRBV9,TGTGCCAGCAGCGTGCTCGACAGGGGGGGTGAAGCTTTCTTT,CASSVLDRGGEAFF
TRBJ2-7,-,-,TRBV18,TGTGCCAGCTCACCATCTGGCGGAGCGTTTTCGGGAGAAAACGAGCAGTACTTC,CASSPSGGAFSGENEQYF
TRBJ2-4,medium-sized,TRBD2,TRBV4-2,TGTGCCAGCAGCCAAGGAGAGGCTAGCGGTTCGCTAGCCAAAAACATTCAGTACTTC,CASSQGEASGSLAKNIQYF
TRBJ2-7,once,TRBD2,TRBV19,TGTGCCAGTAGGGGAGGAGCGGGAGAGTCCAACGAGCAGTACTTC,CASRGGAGESNEQYF
TRBJ2-7,-,TRBD2,TRBV5-4,TGTGCCAGCAGCTTGGCTGAGCGGGAGCTCTACGAGCAGTACTTC,CASSLAERELYEQYF
TRBJ2-7,-,TRBD2,TRBV7-2,TGTGCCAGCAGCTCCAGCGAGGCTAGCGGGACCTACGAGCAGTACTTC,CASSSSEASGTYEQYF
TRBJ2-7,-,TRBD1,TRBV2,TGTGCCAGCAGGCGGGACAGGGGTAGCGAGCAGTACTTC,CASRRDRGSEQYF
TRBJ1-2,-,-,TRBV14,TGTGCCAGCAGCCAAGCTGTCAGCTATGGCTACACCTTC,CASSQAVSYGYTF
TRBJ2-1,-,TRBD1,TRBV28,TGTGCCAGCAGTCCCGGGACAGGGCGCTACAATGAGCAGTTCTTC,CASSPGTGRYNEQFF
TRBJ2-3,-,TRBD2,TRBV7-9,TGTGCCAGCAGCTTTCATACTAGCGGGAGTATTGATACGCAGTATTTT,CASSFHTSGSIDTQYF
TRBJ1-2,once,TRBD1,TRBV9,TGTGCCAGCAGCGCCGGGACAGCCGTTTACAACTATGGCTACACCTTC,CASSAGTAVYNYGYTF
TRBJ1-4,-,-,TRBV27,TGTGCCAGCAGTTTAACAGTTACAACTAATGAAAAACTGTTTTTT,CASSLTVTTNEKLFF
TRBJ2-7,-,TRBD2,TRBV2,TGTGCCAGCAGCCCCACTAGCGCCAGCCGCTACGAGCAGTACTTC,CASSPTSASRYEQYF
TRBJ2-7,-,TRBD2,TRBV7-6,TGTGCCAGCAGCTTCCTAGCGGGAAACGAGCAGTACTTC,CASSFLAGNEQYF
TRBJ1-1,-,TRBD1,TRBV19,TGTGCCAGTAGTGCCCAGGGGGTCACTGAAGCTTTCTTT,CASSAQGVTEAFF
TRBJ1-5,few,-,TRBV4-1,TGCGCCAGCAGCCAAGATGCAGGGAATGGCAATCAGCCCCAGCATTTT,CASSQDAGNGNQPQHF
TRBJ1-5,-,-,TRBV30,TGTGCCTGGAGGCGGAAGGATAGCAATCAGCCCCAGCATTTT,CAWRRKDSNQPQHF
TRBJ1-2,-,-,TRBV7-9,TGTGCCAGCACTGGCGCGGGCAGCTCAGAGGGCTACACCTTC,CASTGAGSSEGYTF
TRBJ2-1,few,TRBD2,TRBV10-3,TGTGCCATCAGTGATATGGGGCGGGAGGGCCTCTATGAGCAGTTCTTC,CAISDMGREGLYEQFF
TRBJ1-2,-,-,TRBV2,TGTGCCAGTAAAGGGGGGGCCCTTGGCTACACCTTC,CASKGGALGYTF
TRBJ2-7,-,TRBD2,TRBV7-2,TGTGCCAGCAGCCCCCGGGAGGTGGCGAGCGGGAGCTCCTACGAGCAGTACTTC,CASSPREVASGSSYEQYF
TRBJ1-1,medium-sized,-,TRBV5-6,TGTGCCAGCAGCTTAGGAGGAAACACTGAAGCTTTCTTT,CASSLGGNTEAFF
TRBJ2-3,-,TRBD1,TRBV10-3,TGTGCCATCAGTGGGGGGGACAGGGGGCTATCAGATACGCAGTATTTT,CAISGGDRGLSDTQYF
TRBJ1-5,-,TRBD1,TRBV5-3,TGTGCCAGAAGCTCGGGACAGGGTGGGCAGCCCCAGCATTTT,CARSSGQGGQPQHF
TRBJ2-7,-,TRBD1,TRBV5-1,TGCGCCAGCAGCTTGGCCGGACAGGGTGTCCACGAGCAGTACTTC,CASSLAGQGVHEQYF
TRBJ2-7,-,-,TRBV28,TGTGCCAGCAGTCCCCGAGGGGGTGGCTCCGGCGAGCAGTACTTC,CASSPRGGGSGEQYF
TRBJ1-4,-,-,TRBV2,TGTGCCAGCAGTGAAGGTGGAGGGCACGCGGTCAGCGAAAAACTGTTTTTT,CASSEGGGHAVSEKLFF
TRBJ1-1,-,TRBD1,TRBV19,TGTGCCAGTACCGGGACAGCGACCATCGGGGAAGCTTTCTTT,CASTGTATIGEAFF
TRBJ1-5,-,TRBD1,TRBV4-3,TGCGCCAGCAGCCAGGACAGGGTTAATAGCAATCAGCCCCAGCATTTT,CASSQDRVNSNQPQHF
TRBJ2-4,-,-,TRBV7-2,TGTGCCAGCAGCTCTCCGTATATCAACATTCAGTACTTC,CASSSPYINIQYF
TRBJ2-1,-,TRBD2,TRBV7-2,TGTGCCAGCAGCCAACTAGCGGGAATGTGGTATGAGCAGTTCTTC,CASSQLAGMWYEQFF
TRBJ1-1,-,-,TRBV5-6,TGTGCCAGCAGCTTCCGCAACAGGAACACTGAGGCTTTCTTT,CASSFRNRNTEAFF
TRBJ1-1,once,-,TRBV28,TGTGCCAGCAGTTTCCGCGGAGAGGGCACTGAAGCTTTCTTT,CASSFRGEGTEAFF
TRBJ2-1,-,TRBD2,TRBV7-3,TGTGCCAGCAGCTTGACTAGCGGGAGGGTCTCCTACAATGAGCAGTTCTTC,CASSLTSGRVSYNEQFF
TRBJ1-1,-,TRBD1,TRBV5-4,TGTGCCAGCAGCGGACAGGGTGCGGGCACTGAAGCTTTCTTT,CASSGQGAGTEAFF
TRBJ2-1,few,-,TRBV29-1,TGCAGCGTGGCCACAGGAACCTACAATGAGCAGTTCTTC,CSVATGTYNEQFF
TRBJ2-1,-,-,TRBV9,TGTGCCAGCAGCCGGGACTCTAGCTCCTACAATGAGCAGTTCTTC,CASSRDSSSYNEQFF
TRBJ2-5,-,TRBD2,TRBV7-9,TGTGCCAGCAGCCGTGCACTAGCGGGGCAAGAGACCCAGTACTTC,CASSRALAGQETQYF
TRBJ1-1,-,TRBD1,TRBV7-2,TGTGCCAGCAGCTTAGTTGACAGGGGTCTTACTGAAGCTTTCTTT,CASSLVDRGLTEAFF